The T cell receptor (beta chain) described here comes from a study of T cells in Graves' hyperthyroidism and ophthalmopathy. This clonotype has a handful of counts. The antigen is undetermined. Disease duration under 2 months; hyperthyroidism patients were aged 18 to 65. Germline lookup yields CDR1 SGHRS and CDR2 YFSETQ. CDR3 length: 15 residues. Trimming took 3 bases from V and 8 from J, leaving 17 bases between them. The CDR3 regions of TCR beta were amplified from RNA transcripts. The TCR CDR3 was amplified in a first-round RT-PCR using the HTBI primer set. TCRdb processed the multiplex PCR reads anew with MiXCR; each CDR3 protein has one entry. The sample shows around 300,000 distinct CDR3 sequences, approximately 15% of them seen only once. Whole-study findings and limits: Ophthalmopathy was identified by the model a median around 6.9 months ahead of onset. Blood held most thyroid clonotypes expanded above 0.001 frequency.

The sequence was obtained from a woman aged 40 to 50 with Graves' hyperthyroidism. The rearrangement links TRBV5-1 to TRBJ1-4; no reliable D call. Sequences were obtained from blood. In DNA, the CDR3 is TGCGCCAGCAGCTCCCGGGGAGGAGATAACGAAAAACTGTTTTTT. Its translation is CASSSRGGDNEKLFF.